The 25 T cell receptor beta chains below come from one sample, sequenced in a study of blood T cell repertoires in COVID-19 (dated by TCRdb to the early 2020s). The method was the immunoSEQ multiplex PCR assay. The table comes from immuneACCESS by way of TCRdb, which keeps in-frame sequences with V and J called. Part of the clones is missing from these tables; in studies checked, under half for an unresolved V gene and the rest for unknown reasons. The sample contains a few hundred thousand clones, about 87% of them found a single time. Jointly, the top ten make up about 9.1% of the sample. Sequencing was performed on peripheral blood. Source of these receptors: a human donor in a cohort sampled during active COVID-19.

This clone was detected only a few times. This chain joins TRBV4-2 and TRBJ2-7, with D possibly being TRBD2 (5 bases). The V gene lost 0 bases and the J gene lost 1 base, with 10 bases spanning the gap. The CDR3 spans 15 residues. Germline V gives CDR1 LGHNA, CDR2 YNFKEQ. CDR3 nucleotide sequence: TGTGCCAGCAGCCAAGAGGCGAGCGGTTCCTACGAGCAGTACTTC. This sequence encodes CASSQEASGSYEQYF.

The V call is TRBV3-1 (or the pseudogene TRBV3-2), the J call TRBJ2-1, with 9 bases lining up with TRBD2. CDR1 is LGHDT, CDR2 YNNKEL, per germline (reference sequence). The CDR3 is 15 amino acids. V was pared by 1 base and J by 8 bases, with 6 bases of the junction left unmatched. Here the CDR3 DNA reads TGTGCCAGCAGCCAAGGGCGGGGGGGCCGCGATGAGCAGTTCTTC. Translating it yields CASSQGRGGRDEQFF.

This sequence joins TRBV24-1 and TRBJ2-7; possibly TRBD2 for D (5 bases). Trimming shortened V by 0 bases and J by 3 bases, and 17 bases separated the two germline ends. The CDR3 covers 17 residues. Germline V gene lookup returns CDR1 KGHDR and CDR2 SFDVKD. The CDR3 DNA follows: TGTGCCACCAGTGATTTGCAAGCGAGGGTTTTATACTACGAGCAGTACTTC. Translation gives CATSDLQARVLYYEQYF.

The CDR3 sequence is CASSQATAGLIQGYEQYF. DNA for the CDR3: TGCGCCAGCAGCCAAGCGACCGCGGGACTAATCCAGGGCTACGAGCAGTACTTC. J is TRBJ2-7 and V is TRBV4-1; 7 positions match TRBD2. The CDR3 spans 18 residues. V shed 1 base, J shed 3 bases, and the junction held 15 bases outside the gene matches. The germline V gene has CDR1 MGHRA and CDR2 YSYEKL.

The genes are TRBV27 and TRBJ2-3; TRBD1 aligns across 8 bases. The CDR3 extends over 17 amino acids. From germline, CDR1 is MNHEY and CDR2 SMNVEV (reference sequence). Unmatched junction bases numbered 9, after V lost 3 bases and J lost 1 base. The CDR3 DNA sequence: TGTGCCAGCAGTTTCGTGCAGGGGGCGATTGGCACAGATACGCAGTATTTT. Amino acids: CASSFVQGAIGTDTQYF.

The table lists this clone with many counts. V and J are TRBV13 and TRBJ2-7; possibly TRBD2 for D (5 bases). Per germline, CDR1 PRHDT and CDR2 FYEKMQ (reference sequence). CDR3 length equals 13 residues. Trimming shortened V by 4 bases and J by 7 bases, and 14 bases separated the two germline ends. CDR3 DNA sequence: TGTGCCAGCAGCTCCGTACCCACGGGGGAGCAGTACTTC. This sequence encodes CASSSVPTGEQYF.

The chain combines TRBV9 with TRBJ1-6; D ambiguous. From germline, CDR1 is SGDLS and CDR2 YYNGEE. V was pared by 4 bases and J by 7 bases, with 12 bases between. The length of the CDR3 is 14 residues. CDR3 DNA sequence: TGTGCCAGCAGCTCCCGGACGGGGAATTCACCCCTCCACTTT. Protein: CASSSRTGNSPLHF.

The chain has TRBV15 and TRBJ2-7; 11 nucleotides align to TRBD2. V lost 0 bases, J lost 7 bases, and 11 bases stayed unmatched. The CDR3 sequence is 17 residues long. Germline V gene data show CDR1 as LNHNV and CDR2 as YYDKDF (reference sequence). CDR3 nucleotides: TGTGCCACCAGCAGAGATGGGCTAGCGGGAGGTAAACGAGAGCAGTACTTC. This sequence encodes CATSRDGLAGGKREQYF. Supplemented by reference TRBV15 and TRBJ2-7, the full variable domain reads DAMVIQNPRYQVTQFGKPVTLSCSQTLNHNVMYWYQQKSSQAPKLLFHYYDKDFNNEADTPDNFQSRRPNTSFCFLDIRSPGLGDTAMYLCATSRDGLAGGKREQYFGPGTRLTVT.

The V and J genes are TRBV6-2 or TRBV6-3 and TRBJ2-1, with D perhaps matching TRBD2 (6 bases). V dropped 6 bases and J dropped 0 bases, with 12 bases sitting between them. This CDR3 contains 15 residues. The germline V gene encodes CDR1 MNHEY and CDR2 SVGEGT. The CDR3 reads CASSPGLSSYNEQFF. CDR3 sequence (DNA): TGTGCCAGCAGCCCGGGACTTAGCTCCTACAATGAGCAGTTCTTC.

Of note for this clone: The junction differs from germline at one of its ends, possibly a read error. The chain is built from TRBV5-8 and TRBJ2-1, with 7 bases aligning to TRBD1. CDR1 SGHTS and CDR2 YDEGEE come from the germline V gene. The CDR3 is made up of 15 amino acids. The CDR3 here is CASSARQGPYDEQFF. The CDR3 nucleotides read TGTGCCAGCAGCGCACGACAGGGCCCCTACGATGAGCAGTTCTTC.

The DNA for the CDR3 is TGTGCCAGCAGCTTAAAGCTTGGGGAGCTGTTTTTT. Its protein is CASSLKLGELFF. This chain joins TRBV7-3 and TRBJ2-2; no reliable D call. V was shortened by 1 base and J by 8 bases, with 5 bases between the two germline ends. CDR1 is SGHTA and CDR2 is FQGTGA in the germline V gene. The CDR3 loop spans 12 amino acids.

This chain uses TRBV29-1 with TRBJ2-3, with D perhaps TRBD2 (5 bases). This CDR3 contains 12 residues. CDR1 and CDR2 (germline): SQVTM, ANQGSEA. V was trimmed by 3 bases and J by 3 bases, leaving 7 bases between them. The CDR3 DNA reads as TGCAGCGTTGATGAGGGAACAGATACGCAGTATTTT. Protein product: CSVDEGTDTQYF.

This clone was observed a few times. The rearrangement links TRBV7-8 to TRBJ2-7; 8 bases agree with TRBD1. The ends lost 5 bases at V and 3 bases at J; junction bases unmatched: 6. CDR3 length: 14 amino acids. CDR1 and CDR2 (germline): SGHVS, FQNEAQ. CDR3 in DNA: TGTGCCAGCAGCGTAGGGGACAGGATCTACGAGCAGTACTTC. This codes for CASSVGDRIYEQYF.

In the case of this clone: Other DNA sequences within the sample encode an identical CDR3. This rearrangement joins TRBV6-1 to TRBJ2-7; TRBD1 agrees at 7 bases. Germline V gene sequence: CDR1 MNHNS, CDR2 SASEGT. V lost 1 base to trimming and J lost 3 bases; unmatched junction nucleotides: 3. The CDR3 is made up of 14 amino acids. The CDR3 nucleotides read TGTGCCAGCAGTGAAGGGACAGGAGGCTACGAGCAGTACTTC. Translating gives CASSEGTGGYEQYF.

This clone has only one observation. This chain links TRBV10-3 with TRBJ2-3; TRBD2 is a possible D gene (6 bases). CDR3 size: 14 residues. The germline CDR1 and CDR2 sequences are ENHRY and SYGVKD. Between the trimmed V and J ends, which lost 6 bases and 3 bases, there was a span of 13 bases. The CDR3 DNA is TGTGCCATCAGCGCCGGGACTGAAACAGATACGCAGTATTTT. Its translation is CAISAGTETDTQYF.

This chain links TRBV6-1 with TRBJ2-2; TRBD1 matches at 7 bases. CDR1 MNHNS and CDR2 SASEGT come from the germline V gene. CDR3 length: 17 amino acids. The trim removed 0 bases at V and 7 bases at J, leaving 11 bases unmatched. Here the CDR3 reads CASSEALRDRRGGELFF. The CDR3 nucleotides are TGTGCCAGCAGTGAAGCGCTTCGGGACAGACGAGGCGGGGAGCTGTTTTTT.

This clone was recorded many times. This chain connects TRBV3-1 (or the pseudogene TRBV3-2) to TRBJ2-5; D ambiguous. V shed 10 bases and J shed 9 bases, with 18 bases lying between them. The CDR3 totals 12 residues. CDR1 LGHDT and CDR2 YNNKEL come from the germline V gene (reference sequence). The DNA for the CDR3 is TGTGCCACCTCATCTGCCGGTTTTTCCCAGTACTTC. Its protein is CATSSAGFSQYF.

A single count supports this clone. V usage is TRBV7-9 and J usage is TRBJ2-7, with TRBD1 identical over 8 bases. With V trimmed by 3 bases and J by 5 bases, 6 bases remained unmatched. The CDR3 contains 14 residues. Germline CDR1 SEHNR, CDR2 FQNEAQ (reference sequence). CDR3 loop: CASSLTGAPNEQYF. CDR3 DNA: TGTGCCAGCAGCTTGACAGGGGCCCCCAACGAGCAGTACTTC. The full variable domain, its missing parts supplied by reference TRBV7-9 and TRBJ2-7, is DTGVSQNPRHKITKRGQNVTFRCDPISEHNRLYWYRQTLGQGPEFLTYFQNEAQLEKSRLLSDRFSAERPKGSFSTLEIQRTEQGDSAMYLCASSLTGAPNEQYFGPGTRLTVT.

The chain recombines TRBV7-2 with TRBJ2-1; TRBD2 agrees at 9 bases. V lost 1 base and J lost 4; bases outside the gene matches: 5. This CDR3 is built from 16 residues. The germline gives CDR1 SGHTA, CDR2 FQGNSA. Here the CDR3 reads CASSLVASGVYNEQFF. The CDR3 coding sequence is TGTGCCAGCAGCTTAGTCGCTAGCGGGGTTTACAATGAGCAGTTCTTC.

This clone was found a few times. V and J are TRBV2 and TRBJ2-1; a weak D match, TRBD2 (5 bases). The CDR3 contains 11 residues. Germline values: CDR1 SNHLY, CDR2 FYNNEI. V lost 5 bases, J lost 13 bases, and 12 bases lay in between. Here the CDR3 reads CASSRELVQFF. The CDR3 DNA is TGTGCCAGCAGTAGGGAGCTAGTCCAGTTCTTC.

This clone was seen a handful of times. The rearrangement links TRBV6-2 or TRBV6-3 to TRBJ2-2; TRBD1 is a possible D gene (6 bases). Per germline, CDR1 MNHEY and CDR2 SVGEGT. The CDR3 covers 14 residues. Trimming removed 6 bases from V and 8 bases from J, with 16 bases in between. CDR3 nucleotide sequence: TGTGCCAGCAGCCCTCAGGGGTTAGGAGGGGAGCTGTTTTTT. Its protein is CASSPQGLGGELFF.

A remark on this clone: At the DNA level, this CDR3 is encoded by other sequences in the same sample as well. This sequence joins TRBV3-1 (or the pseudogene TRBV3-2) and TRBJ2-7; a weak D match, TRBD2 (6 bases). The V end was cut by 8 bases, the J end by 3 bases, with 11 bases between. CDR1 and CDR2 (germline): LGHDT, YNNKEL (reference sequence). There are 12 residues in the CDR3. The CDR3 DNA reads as TGTGCCAGCTCCCTGGGGGGCTACGAGCAGTACTTC. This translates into CASSLGGYEQYF.

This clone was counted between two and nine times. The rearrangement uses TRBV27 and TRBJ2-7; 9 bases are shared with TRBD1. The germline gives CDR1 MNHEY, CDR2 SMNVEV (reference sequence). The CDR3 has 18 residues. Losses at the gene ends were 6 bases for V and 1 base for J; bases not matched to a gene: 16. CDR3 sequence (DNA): TGTGCCAGCAGCACTATTTTTCGAGGACAGGGGCTTTCCTACGAGCAGTACTTC. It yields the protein CASSTIFRGQGLSYEQYF.

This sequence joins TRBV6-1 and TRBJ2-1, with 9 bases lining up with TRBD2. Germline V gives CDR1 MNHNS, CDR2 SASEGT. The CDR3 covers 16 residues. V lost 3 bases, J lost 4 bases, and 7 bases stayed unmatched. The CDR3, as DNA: TGTGCCAGCAGTGACTGGGGACTAGCACATTACAATGAGCAGTTCTTC. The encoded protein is CASSDWGLAHYNEQFF.

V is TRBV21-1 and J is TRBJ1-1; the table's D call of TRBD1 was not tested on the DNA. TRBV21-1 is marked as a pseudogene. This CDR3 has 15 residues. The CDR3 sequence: CASTVHFRASTEAFF. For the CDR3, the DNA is TGTGCCAGCACCGTCCATTTCAGGGCGAGCACTGAAGCTTTCTTT.